One and the same sample provided the 27 T cell receptor beta chains below, sequenced in a study of blood T cells in healthy people across ages (dated by TCRdb to 2015 to 2017). Libraries were built with 5' RACE. The run used an Illumina HiSeq 2500. A second PCR of roughly 6 to 11 cycles was performed with a sample-barcoded 5' primer and a J-beta primer mix. TCRdb reprocessing: public reads trimmed at Q25 with fastp, clones called with MiXCR, in-frame beta chains kept. Each CDR3 protein appears once, grouped with its most common genes and DNA. This sample gives some 760,000 distinct CDR3 sequences in total; around 25% of them show up just once. Roughly a tenth of the sample lies in the top ten. These data were likewise used in another study, on T cells of mothers and their children.

Sequencing was performed on blood. Receptors were obtained from a boy younger than 18 in good health.

J is TRBJ1-4 and V is TRBV7-8, with D possibly TRBD1 on 5 matching bases. The CDR3 runs 12 residues. The V end lost 3 bases, the J end lost 8 bases, and 7 bases lay between the germline ends. Looked up from germline, CDR1 is SGHVS and CDR2 is FQNEAQ. The CDR3 region has the DNA TGTGCCAGCAGCTTCAGGGTGGAAAAACTGTTTTTT. Translation gives CASSFRVEKLFF.

The V gene is TRBV20-1, the J gene TRBJ2-4; 10 bases match TRBD1. Trimming took 2 bases from V and 1 from J; bases not matched to a gene: 14. Germline V gene lookup returns CDR1 DFQATT and CDR2 SNEGSKA (reference sequence). The CDR3 consists of 19 residues. Here the CDR3 DNA reads TGCAGTGCTAGAAAGACGGGACAGGGGAGAATCGAGGCCAAAAACATTCAGTACTTC. Protein product: CSARKTGQGRIEAKNIQYF.

The J gene is TRBJ2-7, the V gene TRBV4-1, with a possible D match to TRBD2 (7 bases). Germline V gene lookup returns CDR1 MGHRA and CDR2 YSYEKL. The CDR3 spans 16 residues. Trimming left V 4 bases short and J 0 bases short, with 16 bases between. The CDR3 DNA reads TGCGCCAGCAGCCCGTACTGGGGAGGGGGCTCCTACGAGCAGTACTTC. Residues: CASSPYWGGGSYEQYF.

The chain combines TRBV10-3 with TRBJ2-3; TRBD1 aligns across 9 bases. CDR1 is ENHRY and CDR2 is SYGVKD in the germline V gene. V lost 2 bases, J lost 3 bases, and 3 bases stayed unmatched. This CDR3 comprises 15 residues. In nucleotides, the CDR3 is TGTGCCATCAGTGAGGGGACAGGGAAGACAGATACGCAGTATTTT. Its protein is CAISEGTGKTDTQYF.

This sequence joins TRBV6-1 and TRBJ1-3; D may be TRBD1 (6 bases). Germline lookup yields CDR1 MNHNS and CDR2 SASEGT. The CDR3 has 15 residues. V was pared by 6 bases and J by 4 bases, with 16 bases between. The CDR3 region has the DNA TGTGCCAGCAGAATATCAGGGGAGCCCGGAAACACCATATATTTT. Its translation is CASRISGEPGNTIYF.

This chain connects TRBV6-5 to TRBJ1-2; 7 bases fit TRBD1. This CDR3 is 13 amino acids long. V was clipped by 6 bases and J by 3 bases; unmatched bases: 4. CDR1 is MNHEY and CDR2 is SVGAGI in the germline V gene. In DNA, the CDR3 is TGTGCCAGCAGAAAGACAGGGTACTATGGCTACACCTTC. Encoded protein: CASRKTGYYGYTF.

This rearrangement joins TRBV7-2 to TRBJ1-6; no reliable D call. This CDR3 has 13 amino acids. Germline loops: CDR1 SGHTA, CDR2 FQGNSA. With 1 base removed from V and 9 bases from J, the gap between germline ends came to 7 bases. The CDR3 coding sequence is TGTGCCAGCAGCTTAGATTTTGCTTCACCCCTCCACTTT. Its protein is CASSLDFASPLHF. Full variable domain (missing parts from reference TRBV7-2 and TRBJ1-6): GAGVSQSPSNKVTEKGKDVELRCDPISGHTALYWYRQSLGQGLEFLIYFQGNSAPDKSGLPSDRFSAERTGGSVSTLTIQRTQQEDSAVYLCASSLDFASPLHFGNGTRLTVT.

Notes on this clonotype: Germline is not matched at one junction end, which may reflect a read error. The V gene is TRBV9, the J gene TRBJ2-3, with D perhaps matching TRBD1 or TRBD2 (5 bases each). Germline CDR1 SGDLS, CDR2 YYNGEE. The CDR3 has 15 amino acids. The CDR3: CASSVEGVLADAQYF. The CDR3 coding sequence is TGTGCCAGCAGCGTAGAAGGGGTCCTAGCAGATGCGCAGTATTTT.

This clonotype occurred a few times. The chain couples TRBV4-1 to TRBJ2-5; TRBD1 might be the D (6 bases). With the DNA end fitting TRBJ2-7 better, the J assignment may be wrong. Germline CDR1 reads MGHRA; CDR2 reads YSYEKL. The CDR3 is made up of 13 amino acids. CDR3 sequence (DNA): TGCGCCAGCAGCCAGCGAGGGGGTTTCGAGCAGTACTTC. Translating gives CASSQRGGFEQYF.

The V gene is TRBV6-4, the J gene TRBJ2-2; a weak D match, TRBD1 (6 bases). Germline lookup yields CDR1 MRHNA and CDR2 SNTAGT. The CDR3 length is 14 residues. The V end lost 4 bases, the J end lost 2 bases, and 8 bases lay between the germline ends. CDR3 DNA: TGTGCCAGCAGTGGGGGACAAAACACCGGGGAGCTGTTTTTT. Translated, it gives CASSGGQNTGELFF.

The V and J genes are TRBV7-3 and TRBJ2-1; D possibly corresponds to TRBD2 (6 bases). Germline V gives CDR1 SGHTA, CDR2 FQGTGA. Trimming cost V 4 bases and J 5 bases, with 9 bases left between them. The CDR3 contains 13 residues. CDR3 nucleotide sequence: TGTGCCAGCAGCTGGGACTTTAACAATGAGCAGTTCTTC. Encoded protein: CASSWDFNNEQFF.

The J gene is TRBJ2-7, the V gene TRBV27; no reliable D call. Germline lookup yields CDR1 MNHEY and CDR2 SMNVEV (reference sequence). This CDR3 comprises 15 residues. V lost 0 bases and J lost 2, with 11 bases in between. CDR3 sequence reads: CASSLSSFKAYEQYF. The CDR3 bases are TGTGCCAGCAGTTTATCATCGTTTAAAGCCTACGAGCAGTACTTC.

A few counts support this clonotype. The chain is built from TRBV7-8 and TRBJ1-2, with a possible D match to TRBD1 (5 bases). This CDR3 region has 15 residues. Deletions cut 1 base from V and 4 bases from J, with 13 bases between. The germline CDR1 and CDR2 sequences are SGHVS and FQNEAQ. Written as DNA, the CDR3 is TGTGCCAGCAGCTTAGAACCAGGTGGGACCTATGGCTACACCTTC. Its protein product is CASSLEPGGTYGYTF.

The chain joins TRBV4-3 to TRBJ2-2, with 9 bases that match TRBD2. The CDR3 consists of 17 residues. V shed 0 bases, J shed 7 bases, and the junction held 9 bases outside the gene matches. Germline CDR1 is LGHNA and CDR2 is YSLEER. As DNA, the CDR3 is TGCGCCAGCAGCCAAGATCACGCGGGGGGGCCGGTCGGGGAGCTGTTTTTT. Its translation is CASSQDHAGGPVGELFF.

Ten or more counts support this clonotype. The V gene is TRBV28, the J gene TRBJ2-7; 14 positions match TRBD2. The trim removed 6 bases at V and 3 bases at J, leaving 4 bases unmatched. This CDR3 comprises 15 residues. Germline CDR1 reads MDHEN; CDR2 reads SYDVKM. CDR3 sequence (DNA): TGTGCCAGCAGCTCCGGGACTAGCGGGAGCTACGAGCAGTACTTC. This gives the protein CASSSGTSGSYEQYF.

The sample holds a few counts of this clonotype. This sequence joins TRBV2 and TRBJ2-3; maybe TRBD2 (7 bases). Germline V gene sequence: CDR1 SNHLY, CDR2 FYNNEI. V was shortened by 6 bases and J by 3 bases, with 22 bases between the two germline ends. CDR3 length equals 17 residues. CDR3 sequence: CASSPLAGAPPTDTQYF. The CDR3 DNA reads TGTGCCAGCAGCCCACTGGCGGGGGCTCCGCCGACAGATACGCAGTATTTT.

The genes are TRBV14 and TRBJ2-1; 11 positions agree with TRBD2. Germline CDR1 reads SGHDN; CDR2 reads FVKESK. The CDR3 is made up of 16 amino acids. Trimming took 4 bases from V and 9 from J; bases not matched to a gene: 11. CDR3 sequence (DNA): TGTGCCAGCAGCCCTTTGACTAGCGGGGTTGGTAGTGAGCAGTTCTTC. Amino acids: CASSPLTSGVGSEQFF.

The chain is built from TRBV4-3 and TRBJ2-6; D gene ambiguous. CDR3 length: 16 amino acids. The V end lost 0 bases, the J end lost 2 bases, and 8 bases lay between the germline ends. Germline CDR1 LGHNA, CDR2 YSLEER. The CDR3: CASSQDPSAGANVLTF. CDR3 DNA sequence: TGCGCCAGCAGCCAAGATCCATCCGCTGGGGCCAACGTCCTGACTTTC.

This clonotype was found a few times. The chain has TRBV7-6 and TRBJ2-1, with D possibly being TRBD2 (6 bases). The CDR3 contains 15 residues. The V and J ends lost 5 bases and 2 bases respectively, with 13 bases between them. The V gene's germline CDR1 is SGHVS and CDR2 FNYEAQ. This CDR3 reads CASSPGGQAYNEQFF. The DNA for the CDR3 is TGTGCCAGCAGCCCCGGAGGGCAGGCCTACAATGAGCAGTTCTTC.

In its sample, this clonotype was seen a few times. This rearrangement joins TRBV9 to TRBJ1-2, with a tentative D call TRBD1 (5 bases). Trimming cost V 8 bases and J 3 bases, with 17 bases left between them. CDR3 length equals 14 residues. Germline CDR1 and CDR2: SGDLS and YYNGEE. The CDR3 coding sequence is TGTGCCAGTTCACCGGGGGAGGACTACTATGGCTACACCTTC. The encoded protein is CASSPGEDYYGYTF.

The chain uses TRBV29-1 and TRBJ2-2; no reliable D call. V was shortened by 4 bases and J by 0 bases, with 12 bases between the two germline ends. The CDR3 contains 15 residues. Germline lookup yields CDR1 SQVTM and CDR2 ANQGSEA. The CDR3 reads CSVVIPSTNTGELFF. For the CDR3, the DNA is TGCAGCGTTGTAATTCCGTCAACGAACACCGGGGAGCTGTTTTTT.

This clonotype was detected only a few times. This chain uses TRBV28 with TRBJ2-2; TRBD2 matches 8 bases. The CDR3 totals 16 residues. Trimming at V came to 3 bases and at J to 3 bases, leaving 6 bases not matched to a gene. Germline values: CDR1 MDHEN, CDR2 SYDVKM. The CDR3 loop is CASSFRLAGYTGELFF. The CDR3 coding sequence is TGTGCCAGCAGTTTCAGGCTAGCGGGTTACACCGGGGAGCTGTTTTTT.

V usage is TRBV29-1 and J usage is TRBJ2-1; TRBD1 or TRBD2 may be the D gene (6 bases each). Trimming removed 8 bases at V and 2 bases at J, with 13 bases between. CDR3 length equals 13 residues. The germline gives CDR1 SQVTM, CDR2 ANQGSEA. This CDR3 is CSSEEGAYNEQFF. As DNA, the CDR3 is TGCAGCTCCGAGGAGGGGGCCTACAATGAGCAGTTCTTC.

The chain carries TRBV11-3 and TRBJ2-3; TRBD2 matches at 10 bases. The CDR3 totals 15 residues. CDR1 is SGHNT, CDR2 YENEEA, per germline. V lost 5 bases, J lost 4 bases, and 6 bases stayed unmatched. The CDR3 spells CASSTVAGGADTQYF. CDR3 bases: TGTGCCAGCAGCACCGTAGCGGGAGGAGCAGATACGCAGTATTTT.

The chain joins TRBV12-3 or TRBV12-4 to TRBJ1-2; TRBD1 aligns across 9 bases. With V trimmed by 5 bases and J by 5 bases, 9 bases remained unmatched. CDR3 length equals 15 residues. CDR3 bases: TGTGCCAGCAGTACGCCCTACAGGGGGCTTTATGGCTACACCTTC. This translates into CASSTPYRGLYGYTF.

This clonotype was seen many times. This chain connects TRBV7-3 to TRBJ2-1; no clear D gene. V was trimmed by 4 bases and J by 5 bases, leaving 3 bases between them. The CDR3 length is 11 residues. Germline V gene lookup returns CDR1 SGHTA and CDR2 FQGTGA. CDR3 in amino acids: CASSSNNEQFF. The CDR3 DNA reads TGTGCCAGCAGCTCAAACAATGAGCAGTTCTTC.

The chain couples TRBV2 to TRBJ2-3; no definite D call. CDR1 is SNHLY and CDR2 is FYNNEI in the germline V gene. This CDR3 is built from 12 residues. V lost 8 bases, J lost 2 bases, and 8 bases lay in between. CDR3 region: CASGKNTDTQYF. The DNA for the CDR3 is TGTGCCAGCGGGAAGAACACAGATACGCAGTATTTT.